This T cell receptor (beta chain) emerged from a study of T cells in Graves' hyperthyroidism and ophthalmopathy (dated by TCRdb to between 2018 and 2021). For the study in its entirety: To identify TCR V-J signatures that set the groups apart, the researchers used a discovery cohort of more than 95 patients, made up of under 45 with Graves' ophthalmopathy and 57 with stable Graves' hyperthyroidism. Prospective prediction of ophthalmopathy was tested in an independent validation cohort consisting of 18 to 20 hyperthyroidism patients and some 15 patients who later progressed to ophthalmopathy. The 90 or so discovery patients were randomly split 7:3 into training and test sets. In six Graves' hyperthyroidism patients, the study also compared T-cell repertoires from thyroid tissue with T-cell repertoires from blood. After sampling, hyperthyroidism patients received methimazole starting at 30 mg daily, and ophthalmopathy patients received high-dose intravenous methylprednisolone. The paper reports TCR Vbeta CDR3 sequencing of roughly 140 peripheral blood samples: 43 ophthalmopathy, fewer than 80 hyperthyroidism and 17 progressor patients. Broad study findings and their caveats: In validation, the model predicted progression to ophthalmopathy with approximately 71% sensitivity and less than 75% specificity, a median of 6.5 months before onset. Ophthalmopathy was separated from stable hyperthyroidism by a 13 V-J signature model, with approximately 85% sensitivity and roughly 84% specificity obtained in cross-validation and 80%/75% obtained in testing. Most expanded thyroid clonotypes (frequency above 0.001) were also detected in blood, suggesting blood repertoires may reflect thyroid immune responses. No statistical method was used to set the sample size in advance, and investigators knew the group allocation.

This clonotype was counted a few times. Its antigen specificity is not known. Base qualities are not at hand, and no much larger clone is one base apart. A patient counted as having stable Graves' hyperthyroidism if no progression to ophthalmopathy occurred over 18 months of follow-up. Hyperthyroidism patients were aged 18 to 65 years and newly diagnosed, with disease duration of less than 2 months. Exclusion was applied to patients with uncontrolled infections, other autoimmune diseases, pregnancy or lactation. Diagnoses were established on the basis of clinical symptoms, serum thyroxine and TRAb, thyroid ultrasound, and orbital computed tomography. Total RNA was extracted using Trizol reagent, and RNA quality was assessed on an Agilent 2100 Bioanalyzer. Amplification of TCR beta CDR3 regions was carried out from RNA transcripts. For the first round of RT-PCR on the TCR CDR3, the HTBI primer set was used together with the Qiagen OneStep RT-PCR kit. Libraries were constructed in a second round of multiplex PCR, after which size selection and purification were performed. Paired-end sequencing of the libraries was performed with 100 bp reads on an Illumina HiSeq2000. In the authors' own workflow: SOAPnuke was used to process the raw data, throwing out any read that contained adapters or uncalled bases, had a mean Phred below 15, or lacked an exact constant-primer or identifier match. High-quality paired reads were merged using COPE v1.2.5, and each unique nucleotide sequence was defined as a clonotype. MiTCR v1.1 was used to align clonotypes to the IMGT TRBV, TRBD and TRBJ reference segments. The analysis was restricted to V-J combinations with a frequency above 0.0001, which together covered 99.2% of the repertoires. The TCS score was defined as the ratio of F50 (clonal expansion) to E x V (chaos), calculated using BLOSUM62-based TCRdist between CDR3 peptides within each V-J. Welch's t-statistics and random forest reduced 500 to 550 V-J features to 10 to 15, which were used in a naive Bayes classifier (R e1071). TCRdb reworked the public reads: Q25 trimming with fastp, MiXCR clone assembly, productive beta chains retained. Each CDR3 protein appears once, grouped with its most common genes and DNA. The V and J calls reflect TCRdb's pipeline rather than the authors' work. The sample records some 600,000 distinct CDR3 sequences, roughly 50% of which are singletons. The top ten hold 6.5% to 9% of the sample.

Based on the germline V gene (reference sequence), the CDR1 and CDR2 sequences are DFQATT and SNEGSKA. The V and J ends are trimmed by 3 bases and 6 bases, leaving 15 bases between them. Inclusive of the bounding cysteine and phenylalanine, the CDR3 is 13 residues long. Of the read, only the CDR3 DNA is kept; its 39 bases are in frame from base 1. The specimen sequenced was peripheral blood or thyroid tissue (not recorded which). In this chain, TRBV20-1 is recombined with TRBJ2-7; TRBD1 is a possible D gene, resting on 6 matching bases. This sequence originates from a woman under 30 with Graves' hyperthyroidism. Donor details come from another sample of the same person, matched by shared clones. This receptor carries the CDR3 CSASEGTGSEQYF. The nucleotides read TGCAGTGCTAGCGAGGGAACAGGGAGCGAGCAGTACTTC.